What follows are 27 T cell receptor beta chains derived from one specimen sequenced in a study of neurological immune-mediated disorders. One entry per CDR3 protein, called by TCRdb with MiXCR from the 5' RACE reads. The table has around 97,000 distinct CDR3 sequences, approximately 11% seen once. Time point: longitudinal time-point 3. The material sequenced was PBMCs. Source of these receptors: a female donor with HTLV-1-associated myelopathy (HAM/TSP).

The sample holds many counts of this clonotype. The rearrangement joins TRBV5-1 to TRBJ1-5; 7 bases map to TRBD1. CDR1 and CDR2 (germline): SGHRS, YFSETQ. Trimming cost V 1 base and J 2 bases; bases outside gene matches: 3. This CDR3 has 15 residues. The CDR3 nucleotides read TGCGCCAGCAGCTTGACAGGGGTAGGCAATCAGCCCCAGCATTTT. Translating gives CASSLTGVGNQPQHF.

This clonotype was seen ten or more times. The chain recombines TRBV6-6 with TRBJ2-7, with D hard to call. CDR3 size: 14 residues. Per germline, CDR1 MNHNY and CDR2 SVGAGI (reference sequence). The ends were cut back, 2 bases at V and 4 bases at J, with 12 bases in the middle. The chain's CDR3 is CASSYRELIYEQYF. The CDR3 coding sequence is TGTGCCAGCAGTTACCGTGAACTGATATACGAGCAGTACTTC.

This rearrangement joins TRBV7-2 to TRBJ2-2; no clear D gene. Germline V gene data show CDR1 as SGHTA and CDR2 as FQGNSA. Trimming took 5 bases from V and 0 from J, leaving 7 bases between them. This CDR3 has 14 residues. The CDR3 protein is CASSQSSNTGELFF. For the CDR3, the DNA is TGTGCCAGCAGCCAATCCTCGAACACCGGGGAGCTGTTTTTT.

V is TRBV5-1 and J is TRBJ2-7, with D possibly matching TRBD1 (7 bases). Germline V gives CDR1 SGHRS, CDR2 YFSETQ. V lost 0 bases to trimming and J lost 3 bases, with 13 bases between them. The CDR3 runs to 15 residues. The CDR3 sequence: CASSLAGGQCYEQYF. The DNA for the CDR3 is TGCGCCAGCAGCTTGGCCGGGGGACAGTGCTACGAGCAGTACTTC.

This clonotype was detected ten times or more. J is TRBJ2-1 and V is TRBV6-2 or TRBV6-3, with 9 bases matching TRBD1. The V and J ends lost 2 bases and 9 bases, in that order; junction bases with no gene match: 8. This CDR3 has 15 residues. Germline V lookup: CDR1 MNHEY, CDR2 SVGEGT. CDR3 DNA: TGTGCCAGCAGTTACGCGCCGGGACAGGGAAGTGAGCAGTTCTTC. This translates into CASSYAPGQGSEQFF.

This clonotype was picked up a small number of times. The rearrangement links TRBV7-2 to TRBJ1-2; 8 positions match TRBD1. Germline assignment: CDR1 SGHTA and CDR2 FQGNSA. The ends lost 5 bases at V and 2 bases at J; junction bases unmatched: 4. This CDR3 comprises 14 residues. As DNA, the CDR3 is TGTGCCAGCAGCCGGACAGGGTTAAACTATGGCTACACCTTC. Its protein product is CASSRTGLNYGYTF.

The CDR3 region has the DNA TGTGCCAGCTCACCCGACCGGGAGCAGTACTTC. Translated: CASSPDREQYF. This chain connects TRBV18 to TRBJ2-7, with D uncertain. The V end lost 3 bases, the J end lost 7 bases, and 7 bases lay between the germline ends. The germline V gene encodes CDR1 KGHSH and CDR2 LQKENI. The CDR3 sequence is 11 residues long. Full variable domain (remainder filled in from reference TRBV18 and TRBJ2-7): NAGVMQNPRHLVRRRGQEARLRCSPMKGHSHVYWYRQLPEEGLKFMVYLQKENIIDESGMPKERFSAEFPKEGPSILRIQQVVRGDSAAYFCASSPDREQYFGPGTRLTVT.

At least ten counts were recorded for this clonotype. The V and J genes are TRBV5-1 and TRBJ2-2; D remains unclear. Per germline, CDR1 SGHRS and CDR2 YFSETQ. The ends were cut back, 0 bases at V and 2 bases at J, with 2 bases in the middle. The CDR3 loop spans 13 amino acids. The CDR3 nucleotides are TGCGCCAGCAGCTTGGGAAACACCGGGGAGCTGTTTTTT. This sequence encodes CASSLGNTGELFF.

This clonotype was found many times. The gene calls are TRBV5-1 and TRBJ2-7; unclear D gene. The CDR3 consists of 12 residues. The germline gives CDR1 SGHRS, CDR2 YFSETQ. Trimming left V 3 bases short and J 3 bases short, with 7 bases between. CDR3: CASSSDNYEQYF. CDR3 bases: TGCGCCAGCAGCTCCGACAACTACGAGCAGTACTTC. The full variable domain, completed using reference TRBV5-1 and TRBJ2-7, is KAGVTQTPRYLIKTRGQQVTLSCSPISGHRSVSWYQQTPGQGLQFLFEYFSETQRNKGNFPGRFSGRQFSNSRSEMNVSTLELGDSALYLCASSSDNYEQYFGPGTRLTVT.

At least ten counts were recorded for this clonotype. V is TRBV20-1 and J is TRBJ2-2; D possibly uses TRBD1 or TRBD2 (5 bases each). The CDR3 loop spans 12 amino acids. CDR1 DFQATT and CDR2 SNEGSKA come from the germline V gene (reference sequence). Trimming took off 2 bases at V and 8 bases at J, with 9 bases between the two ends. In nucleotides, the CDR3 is TGCAGTGCTAGACAGGGAGAGGGGGAGCTGTTTTTT. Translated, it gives CSARQGEGELFF.

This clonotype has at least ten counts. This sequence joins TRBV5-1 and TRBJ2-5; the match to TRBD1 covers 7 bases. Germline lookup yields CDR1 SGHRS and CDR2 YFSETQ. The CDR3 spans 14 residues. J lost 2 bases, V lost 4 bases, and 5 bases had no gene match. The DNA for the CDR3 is TGCGCCAGCAGCACCGGGACAGAGCAAGAGACCCAGTACTTC. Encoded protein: CASSTGTEQETQYF.

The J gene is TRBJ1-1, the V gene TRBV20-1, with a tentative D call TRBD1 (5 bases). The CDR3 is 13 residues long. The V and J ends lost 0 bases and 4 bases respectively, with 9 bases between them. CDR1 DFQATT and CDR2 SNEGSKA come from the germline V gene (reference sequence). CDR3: CSARDWGTTEAFF. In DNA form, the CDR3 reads TGCAGTGCTAGAGATTGGGGGACCACTGAAGCTTTCTTT.

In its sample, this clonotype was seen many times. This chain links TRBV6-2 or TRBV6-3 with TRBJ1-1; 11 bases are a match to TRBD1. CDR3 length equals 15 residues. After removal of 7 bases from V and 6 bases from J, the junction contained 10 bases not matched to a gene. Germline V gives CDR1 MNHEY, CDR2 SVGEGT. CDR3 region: CASTFFGQGASEAFF. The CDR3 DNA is TGTGCCAGCACCTTCTTCGGACAGGGGGCGTCTGAAGCTTTCTTT.

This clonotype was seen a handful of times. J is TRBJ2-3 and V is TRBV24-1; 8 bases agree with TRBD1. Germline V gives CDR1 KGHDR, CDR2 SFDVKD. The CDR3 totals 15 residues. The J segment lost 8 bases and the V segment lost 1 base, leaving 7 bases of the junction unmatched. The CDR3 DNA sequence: TGTGCCACCAGTGATTTAAGCGACAGGGGAGCTACGCAGTATTTT. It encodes CATSDLSDRGATQYF.

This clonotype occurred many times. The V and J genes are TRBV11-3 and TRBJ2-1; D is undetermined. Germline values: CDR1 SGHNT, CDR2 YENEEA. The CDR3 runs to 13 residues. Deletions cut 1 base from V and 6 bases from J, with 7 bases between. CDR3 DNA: TGTGCCAGCAGCTTAGGGAATCTCAATGAGCAGTTCTTC. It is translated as CASSLGNLNEQFF. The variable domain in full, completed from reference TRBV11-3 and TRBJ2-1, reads EAGVVQSPRYKIIEKKQPVAFWCNPISGHNTLYWYLQNLGQGPELLIRYENEEAVDDSQLPKDRFSAERLKGVDSTLKIQPAELGDSAVYLCASSLGNLNEQFFGPGTRLTVL.

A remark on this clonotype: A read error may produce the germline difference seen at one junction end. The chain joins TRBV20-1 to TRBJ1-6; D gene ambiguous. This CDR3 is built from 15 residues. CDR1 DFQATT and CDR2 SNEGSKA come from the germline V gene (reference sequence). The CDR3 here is CSAREGKGYNSHLHF. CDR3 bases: TGCAGTGCTAGAGAAGGGAAAGGGTATAATTCACACCTCCACTTT.

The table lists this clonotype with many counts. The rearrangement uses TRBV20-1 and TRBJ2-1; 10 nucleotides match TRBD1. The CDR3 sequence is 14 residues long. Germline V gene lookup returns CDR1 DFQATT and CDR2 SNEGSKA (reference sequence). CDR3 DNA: TGCTCCTCGGAGGGACAGGGGTTTTACAATGAGCAGTTCTTC. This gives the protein CSSEGQGFYNEQFF.

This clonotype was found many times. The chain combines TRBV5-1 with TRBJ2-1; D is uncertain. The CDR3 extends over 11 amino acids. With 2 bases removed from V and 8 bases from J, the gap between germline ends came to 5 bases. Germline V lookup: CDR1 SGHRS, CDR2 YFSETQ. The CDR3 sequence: CASSFSHEQFF. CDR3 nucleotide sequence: TGCGCCAGCAGCTTCTCCCATGAGCAGTTCTTC.

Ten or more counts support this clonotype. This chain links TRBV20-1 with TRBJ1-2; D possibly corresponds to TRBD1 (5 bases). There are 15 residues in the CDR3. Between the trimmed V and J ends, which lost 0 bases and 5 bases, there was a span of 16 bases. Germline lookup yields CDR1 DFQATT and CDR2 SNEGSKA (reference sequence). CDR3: CSARDKDKGKYGYTF. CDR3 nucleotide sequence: TGCAGTGCTAGAGATAAGGACAAGGGGAAATATGGCTACACCTTC.

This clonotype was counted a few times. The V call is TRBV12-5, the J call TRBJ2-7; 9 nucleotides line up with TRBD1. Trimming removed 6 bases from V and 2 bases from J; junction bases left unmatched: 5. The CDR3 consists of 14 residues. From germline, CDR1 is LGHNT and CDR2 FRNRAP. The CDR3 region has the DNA TGTGCTAGTGGCCGGGGACAGGGACCCTACGAGCAGTACTTC. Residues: CASGRGQGPYEQYF. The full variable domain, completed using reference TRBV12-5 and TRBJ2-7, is DARVTQTPRHKVTEMGQEVTMRCQPILGHNTVFWYRQTMMQGLELLAYFRNRAPLDDSGMPKDRFSAEMPDATLATLKIQPSEPRDSAVYFCASGRGQGPYEQYFGPGTRLTVT.

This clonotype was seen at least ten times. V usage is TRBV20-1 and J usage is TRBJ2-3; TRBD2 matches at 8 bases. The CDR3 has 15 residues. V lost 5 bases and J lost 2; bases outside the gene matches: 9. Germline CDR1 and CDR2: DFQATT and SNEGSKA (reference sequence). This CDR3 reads CSAGSRGGPTDTQYF. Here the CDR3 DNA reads TGCAGTGCTGGATCTCGGGGGGGCCCCACAGATACGCAGTATTTT.

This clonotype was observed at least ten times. The CDR3 region has the DNA TGTGCCAGCAGTTACTCGGGGACAGGGATAGTCTCCTATAATTCACCCCTCCACTTT. Residues: CASSYSGTGIVSYNSPLHF. V usage is TRBV6-5 and J usage is TRBJ1-6, with 9 bases that match TRBD1. Losses at the gene ends were 0 bases for V and 0 bases for J; bases not matched to a gene: 6. There are 19 residues in the CDR3. The germline V gene has CDR1 MNHEY and CDR2 SVGAGI.

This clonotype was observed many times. CDR3 sequence (DNA): TGTGCCAGCAGTATTACGGCAGGTACCGAGCAGTACTTC. It specifies CASSITAGTEQYF. The rearrangement joins TRBV6-5 to TRBJ2-7; D uncertain. Germline V CDR1 and CDR2: MNHEY, SVGAGI. The V and J ends lost 5 bases and 6 bases respectively, with 14 bases between them. This CDR3 is 13 amino acids long.

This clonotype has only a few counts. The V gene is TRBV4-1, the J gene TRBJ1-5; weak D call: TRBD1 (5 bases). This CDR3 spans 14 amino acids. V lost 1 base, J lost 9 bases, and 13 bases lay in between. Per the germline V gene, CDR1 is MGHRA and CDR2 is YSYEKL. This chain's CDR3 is CASSQGPRDRPQHF. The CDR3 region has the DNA TGCGCCAGCAGCCAAGGCCCCCGGGACCGGCCCCAGCATTTT.

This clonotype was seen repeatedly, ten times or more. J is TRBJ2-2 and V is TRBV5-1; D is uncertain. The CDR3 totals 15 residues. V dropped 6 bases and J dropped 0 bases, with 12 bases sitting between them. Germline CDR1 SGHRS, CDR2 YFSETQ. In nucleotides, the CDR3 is TGCGCCAGCACCGACCCAACGACGAACACCGGGGAGCTGTTTTTT. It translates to CASTDPTTNTGELFF.

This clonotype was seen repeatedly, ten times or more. Here the CDR3 reads CASSRDTDRRSYNEQFF. The CDR3 DNA follows: TGCGCCAGCAGCCGAGACACCGACCGGCGCTCCTACAATGAGCAGTTCTTC. V gene TRBV4-1 combines with J gene TRBJ2-1, with D hard to call. Trimming cost V 4 bases and J 0 bases, with 16 bases left between them. Germline CDR1 reads MGHRA; CDR2 reads YSYEKL. The CDR3 is made up of 17 amino acids.

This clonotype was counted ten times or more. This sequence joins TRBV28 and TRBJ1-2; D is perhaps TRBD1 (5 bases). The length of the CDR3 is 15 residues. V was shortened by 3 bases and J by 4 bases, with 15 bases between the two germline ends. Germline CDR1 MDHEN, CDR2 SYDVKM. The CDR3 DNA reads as TGTGCCAGCAGTTTGTCGGGGGAGCACTTCTATGGCTACACCTTC. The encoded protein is CASSLSGEHFYGYTF.